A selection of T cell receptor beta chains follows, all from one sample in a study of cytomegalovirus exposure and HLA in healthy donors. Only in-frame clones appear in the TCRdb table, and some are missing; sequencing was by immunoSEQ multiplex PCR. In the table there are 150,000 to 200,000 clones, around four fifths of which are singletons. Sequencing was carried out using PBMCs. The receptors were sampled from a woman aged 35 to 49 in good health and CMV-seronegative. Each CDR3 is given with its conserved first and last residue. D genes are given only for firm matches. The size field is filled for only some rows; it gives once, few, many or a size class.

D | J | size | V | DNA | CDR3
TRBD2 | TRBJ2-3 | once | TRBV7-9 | TGTGCCAGCAGCCCAACTAGCGGGGGATGGGATACGCAGTATTTT | CASSPTSGGWDTQYF
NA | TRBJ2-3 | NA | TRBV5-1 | TGCGCCAGCAGCTTGGGACAGGTCAGCGCAGATACGCAGTATTTT | CASSLGQVSADTQYF
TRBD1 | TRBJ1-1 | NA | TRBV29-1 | TGCAGCGTCCCAAGGGACAGGGGGCGAACTGAAGCTTTCTTT | CSVPRDRGRTEAFF
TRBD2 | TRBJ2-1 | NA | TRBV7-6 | TGTGCCAGCAGCTTAGGAGCGGGGACCGCCTACAATGAGCAGTTCTTC | CASSLGAGTAYNEQFF
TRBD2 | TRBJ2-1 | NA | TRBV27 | TGTGCCAGCGCGGGGACTAGCGGGTTGGGTGAGCAGTTCTTC | CASAGTSGLGEQFF
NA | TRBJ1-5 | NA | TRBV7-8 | TGTGCCAGCAGCTTAGACTTTACAGGGACTCAGCCCCAGCATTTT | CASSLDFTGTQPQHF
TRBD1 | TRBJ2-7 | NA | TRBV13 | TGTGCCAGCAGCTATACCGGACAGGGGGCGATCGCCTACGAGCAGTACTTC | CASSYTGQGAIAYEQYF
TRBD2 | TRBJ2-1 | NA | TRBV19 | TGTGCCAGTAGCAACGGACTAGCGGGAGACGAGCAGTTCTTC | CASSNGLAGDEQFF
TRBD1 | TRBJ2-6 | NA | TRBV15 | TGTGCCACCAGCAGAAGGGGACAGGTGCTACTCTCTGGGGCCAACGTCCTGACTTTC | CATSRRGQVLLSGANVLTF
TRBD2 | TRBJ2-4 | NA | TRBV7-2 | TGTGCCAGCAGCCAATGGACTAGCGGGAGGACCAAAAACATTCAGTACTTC | CASSQWTSGRTKNIQYF
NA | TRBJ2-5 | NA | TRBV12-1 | TGTGCCAGCAGCTTTCCCGATGTGGGACTATGGTCTTCTTGGCAAGAGACCCAGTACTTC | CASSFPDVGLWSSWQETQYF
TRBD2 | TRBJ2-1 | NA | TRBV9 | TGTGCCAGCAGCGGAGCGGGAGTGGGATTCGATGAGCAGTTCTTC | CASSGAGVGFDEQFF
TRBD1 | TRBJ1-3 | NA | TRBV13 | TGTGCCAGCAGCCCCTCGACAGGGGGTACTGGAAACACCATATATTTT | CASSPSTGGTGNTIYF
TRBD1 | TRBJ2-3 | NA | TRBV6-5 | TGTGCCAGCAGTGTCAGGGGGCAAACAGATACGCAGTATTTT | CASSVRGQTDTQYF
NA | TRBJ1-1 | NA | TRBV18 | TGTGCCAGCTCACCAGGGGCTGACACTGAAGCTTTCTTT | CASSPGADTEAFF
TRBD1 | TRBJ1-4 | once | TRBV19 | TGTGCCAGCTCTGACAGGGGGCGAAGTGAAAAACTGTTTTTT | CASSDRGRSEKLFF
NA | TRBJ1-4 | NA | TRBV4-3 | TGCGCCAGCAGCCAAGACCAGGGTGCGACTAATGAAAAACTGTTTTTT | CASSQDQGATNEKLFF
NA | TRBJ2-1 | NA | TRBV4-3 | TGCGCCAGCAGCCAAGGGACTGGCAATGAGCAGTTCTTC | CASSQGTGNEQFF
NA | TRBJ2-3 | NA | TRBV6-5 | TGTGCCAGCAGTTACAGAGGGCCGGGAGATACGCAGTATTTT | CASSYRGPGDTQYF
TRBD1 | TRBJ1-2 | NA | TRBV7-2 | TGTGCCAGCAGCTTAATGGACAGGGGGGATGGCTACACCTTC | CASSLMDRGDGYTF
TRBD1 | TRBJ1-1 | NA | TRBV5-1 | TGCGCCAGCAGCTTGGAGGCCCGGGACAGGGGGAGGAACACTGAAGCTTTCTTT | CASSLEARDRGRNTEAFF
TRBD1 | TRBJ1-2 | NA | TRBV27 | TGTGCCAGCAGTTCCAGACAGGGGGCCAGAGGCTACACCTTC | CASSSRQGARGYTF
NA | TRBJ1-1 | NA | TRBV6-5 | TGTGCCAGCTCTAGGCTGAACACTGAAGCTTTCTTT | CASSRLNTEAFF
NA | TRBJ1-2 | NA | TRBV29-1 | TGCAGCGTTTCGGAGAACTATGGCTACACCTTC | CSVSENYGYTF
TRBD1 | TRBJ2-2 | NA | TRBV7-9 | TGTGCCAGCAGTTCGGGACAGGGGGTCACCGGGGAGCTGTTTTTT | CASSSGQGVTGELFF